The next 19 T cell receptor beta chains were all read from a single sample in a study of control samples from healthy donors and cancer patients. Sequenced by immunoSEQ multiplex PCR; TCRdb stores in-frame clones only, minus some. Found here are fewer than 500,000 clones, approximately 90% of them singletons; the top ten hold around 6.8%. The sequenced sample consisted of PBMCs. The origin of the receptors is a man aged 35 to 55 with head and neck cancer.

This clone was observed once. The chain is built from TRBV6-5 and TRBJ1-1; 8 bases match TRBD1. The CDR3 has 15 amino acids. The V gene's germline CDR1 is MNHEY and CDR2 SVGAGI. V shed 0 bases, J shed 5 bases, and the junction held 5 bases outside the gene matches. DNA for the CDR3: TGTGCCAGCAGTTACTCCACTGGACAGGGAACTGAAGCTTTCTTT. Protein product: CASSYSTGQGTEAFF.

Note on this clone: The same CDR3 also results from other DNA sequences found in this sample. This chain links TRBV18 with TRBJ2-5; no reliable D call. Germline V lookup: CDR1 KGHSH, CDR2 LQKENI. CDR3 length equals 11 residues. Trimming took off 6 bases at V and 1 base at J, with 3 bases between the two ends. The CDR3 reads CASSPQETQYF. The CDR3 DNA follows: TGTGCCAGCTCTCCCCAAGAGACCCAGTACTTC.

CDR3 sequence reads: CASSPTGRENSPLHF. CDR3 DNA: TGTGCCAGCAGCCCGACGGGACGGGAAAATTCACCCCTCCACTTT. The chain employs TRBV27 and TRBJ1-6; D possibly corresponds to TRBD1 (5 bases). Germline V gene lookup returns CDR1 MNHEY and CDR2 SMNVEV (reference sequence). This CDR3 is 15 amino acids long. Trimming left V 6 bases short and J 7 bases short, with 16 bases between.

The rearrangement links TRBV5-1 to TRBJ1-4; D may be TRBD1 (6 bases). CDR1 is SGHRS and CDR2 is YFSETQ in the germline V gene. CDR3 length: 15 residues. V was clipped by 0 bases and J by 8 bases, with 14 bases between them. The CDR3 here is CASSLEYREHEKLFF. Written as DNA, the CDR3 is TGCGCCAGCAGCTTGGAGTACAGGGAACACGAAAAACTGTTTTTT.

The chain couples TRBV19 to TRBJ2-7; 13 bases map to TRBD2. From germline, CDR1 is LNHDA and CDR2 SQIVND (reference sequence). The CDR3 loop spans 20 amino acids. V was clipped by 6 bases and J by 2 bases; unmatched bases: 19. CDR3 region: CASSKRWDRGLAGRAYEQYF. CDR3 nucleotide sequence: TGTGCCAGTAGCAAGAGGTGGGACCGGGGACTAGCGGGACGGGCCTACGAGCAGTACTTC.

The V call is TRBV18, the J call TRBJ1-1; 9 bases map to TRBD1. Germline CDR1 reads KGHSH; CDR2 reads LQKENI. The length of the CDR3 is 17 residues. The junction had 11 bases not matched to a gene; V was cut back by 2 bases and J by 4 bases. The chain's CDR3 is CASSPSYTQTGGTEAFF. The CDR3, as DNA: TGTGCCAGCTCACCATCATATACACAGACAGGGGGCACTGAAGCTTTCTTT.

The chain recombines TRBV11-2 with TRBJ1-5; perhaps TRBD1 as D (5 bases). The V end was cut by 0 bases, the J end by 2 bases, with 11 bases between. This CDR3 has 16 amino acids. The V gene's germline CDR1 is SGHAT and CDR2 FQNNGV. The CDR3, as DNA: TGTGCCAGCAGCTTAGATCGGCAGGGTGGCAATCAGCCCCAGCATTTT. Translation gives CASSLDRQGGNQPQHF.

J is TRBJ2-1 and V is TRBV6-5, with 7 bases matching TRBD2. CDR3 size: 15 residues. Trimming cost V 4 bases and J 4 bases; bases outside gene matches: 7. Germline CDR1 and CDR2: MNHEY and SVGAGI. CDR3 in DNA: TGTGCCAGCAGTTCAGGCGGGAGAGAATACAATGAGCAGTTCTTC. It codes for CASSSGGREYNEQFF.

The chain is built from TRBV15 and TRBJ1-1; D is ambiguous. The CDR3 is 13 amino acids. V was shortened by 9 bases and J by 1 base, with 12 bases between the two germline ends. Germline lookup yields CDR1 LNHNV and CDR2 YYDKDF (reference sequence). The chain's CDR3 is CATRGYRNTEAFF. In DNA form, the CDR3 reads TGTGCCACAAGAGGTTACCGGAACACTGAAGCTTTCTTT.

The rearrangement links TRBV28 to TRBJ1-3; no firm D call. Per germline, CDR1 MDHEN and CDR2 SYDVKM. V shed 3 bases and J shed 0 bases, with 6 bases lying between them. The CDR3 extends over 14 amino acids. CDR3 bases: TGTGCCAGCAGTTTTAGTGGCTCTGGAAACACCATATATTTT. It codes for CASSFSGSGNTIYF.

The CDR3 DNA reads as TGTGCCAGCAGCTTAACTGGCAGGGGGCAGGGCGAGCAGTACTTC. It yields the protein CASSLTGRGQGEQYF. J is TRBJ2-7 and V is TRBV7-9; TRBD1 aligns across 8 bases. CDR3 length: 15 amino acids. Germline V gene data show CDR1 as SEHNR and CDR2 as FQNEAQ (reference sequence). Trimming removed 2 bases from V and 6 bases from J; junction bases left unmatched: 9.

The chain has TRBV13 and TRBJ2-5; no definite D call. This CDR3 is built from 12 residues. Trimming took 2 bases from V and 7 from J, leaving 8 bases between them. The germline V gene encodes CDR1 PRHDT and CDR2 FYEKMQ (reference sequence). The CDR3 loop reads CASSLPRGTQYF. CDR3 bases: TGTGCCAGCAGCTTACCTCGAGGGACCCAGTACTTC.

The chain joins TRBV5-4 to TRBJ1-1, with D maybe TRBD1 (5 bases). Germline CDR1 reads SGHNT; CDR2 reads YYREEE (reference sequence). This CDR3 has 12 amino acids. V lost 3 bases, J lost 9 bases, and 12 bases lay in between. The CDR3 DNA reads TGTGCCAGCAGCTCTCAGGGATATCAAGCTTTCTTT. This gives the protein CASSSQGYQAFF.

This clone appeared once. The J gene is TRBJ2-3, the V gene TRBV10-1; 8 nucleotides line up with TRBD2. This CDR3 is 15 amino acids long. Unmatched junction bases numbered 9, after V lost 10 bases and J lost 0 bases. Germline lookup yields CDR1 WNHNN and CDR2 SYGVQD (reference sequence). The CDR3: CATSRSSGSTDTQYF. Written as DNA, the CDR3 is TGCGCCACCAGCAGGTCTAGCGGGAGCACAGATACGCAGTATTTT.

The chain joins TRBV7-3 to TRBJ2-7; TRBD2 matches at 9 bases. CDR3 length equals 15 residues. The V gene end was trimmed by 5 bases and the J gene end by 2 bases; junction bases not matched to a gene: 7. Germline assignment: CDR1 SGHTA and CDR2 FQGTGA. The CDR3 DNA reads as TGTGCCAGCAGCGAAAGGGCTAGCGGGGCCTACGAGCAGTACTTC. Translating gives CASSERASGAYEQYF.

The chain uses TRBV6-1 and TRBJ2-3; 9 positions match TRBD1. The germline V gene has CDR1 MNHNS and CDR2 SASEGT. V shed 4 bases and J 2 bases; nucleotides not matched to a gene: 16. The CDR3 totals 19 residues. This chain's CDR3 is CASSASGHRQGVFTDTQYF. The CDR3, as DNA: TGTGCCAGCAGTGCCTCTGGGCACCGACAGGGGGTTTTCACAGATACGCAGTATTTT.

This rearrangement joins TRBV5-6 to TRBJ1-2; D perhaps matches TRBD1 (5 bases). CDR1 and CDR2 from the germline V gene are SGHDT and YYEEEE. This CDR3 is 15 amino acids long. Trimming left V 0 bases short and J 8 bases short, with 17 bases between. As DNA, the CDR3 is TGTGCCAGCAGCTTGGACGCAGGGATTATGGGGGGCTACACCTTC. Protein sequence: CASSLDAGIMGGYTF.

CDR3 residues: CASSTLGAGGETQYF. The CDR3 DNA reads as TGTGCCAGCAGCACACTCGGGGCCGGAGGAGAGACCCAGTACTTC. The chain uses TRBV27 and TRBJ2-5; D might be TRBD1 or TRBD2, each matching 5 bases. The CDR3 length is 15 residues. Germline-derived CDR1 and CDR2 are MNHEY and SMNVEV (reference sequence). V shed 6 bases and J shed 4 bases, with 18 bases lying between them.

About this clone itself: Other DNA sequences in the same sample also yield this CDR3. As DNA, the CDR3 is TGCGCCAGCAGCGGCGGGGAACGCAATCAGCCCCAGCATTTT. This sequence encodes CASSGGERNQPQHF. The chain couples TRBV5-1 to TRBJ1-5; no reliable D call. V was cut by 4 bases and J by 2 bases, with 10 bases left in between. From germline, CDR1 is SGHRS and CDR2 YFSETQ. The CDR3 loop spans 14 amino acids.